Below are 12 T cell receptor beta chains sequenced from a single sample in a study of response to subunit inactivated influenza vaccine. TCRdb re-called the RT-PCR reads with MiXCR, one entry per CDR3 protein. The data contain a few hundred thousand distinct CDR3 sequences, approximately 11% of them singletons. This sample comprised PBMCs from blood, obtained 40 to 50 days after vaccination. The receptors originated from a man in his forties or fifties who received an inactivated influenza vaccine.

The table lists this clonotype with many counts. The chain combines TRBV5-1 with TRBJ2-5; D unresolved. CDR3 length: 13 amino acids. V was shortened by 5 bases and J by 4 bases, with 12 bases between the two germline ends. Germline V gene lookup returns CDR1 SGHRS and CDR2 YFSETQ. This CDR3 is CASRPSGGETQYF. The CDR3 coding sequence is TGCGCCAGCAGACCATCAGGCGGAGAGACCCAGTACTTC.

The CDR3 here is CASRPTGSGELFF. Written as DNA, the CDR3 is TGTGCCAGCAGACCCACAGGGTCCGGGGAGCTGTTTTTT. The V call is TRBV6-2 or TRBV6-3, the J call TRBJ2-2; D is perhaps TRBD1 (6 bases). CDR3 size: 13 residues. CDR1 and CDR2 from the germline V gene are MNHEY and SVGEGT. The ends were cut back, 6 bases at V and 6 bases at J, with 11 bases in the middle.

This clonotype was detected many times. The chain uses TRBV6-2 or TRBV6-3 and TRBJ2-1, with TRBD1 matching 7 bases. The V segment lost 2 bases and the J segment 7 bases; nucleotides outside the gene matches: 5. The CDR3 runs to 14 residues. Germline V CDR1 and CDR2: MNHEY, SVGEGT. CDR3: CASSYGGRGNEQFF. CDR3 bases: TGTGCCAGCAGTTACGGGGGCAGGGGGAATGAGCAGTTCTTC.

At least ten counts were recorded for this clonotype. The CDR3 nucleotides are TGCGCCAGCAGCTTGACTAGCGGGAGTTCCGGGGAGCTGTTTTTT. Its translation: CASSLTSGSSGELFF. The chain combines TRBV5-1 with TRBJ2-2; 11 nucleotides line up with TRBD2. This CDR3 has 15 residues. V trimming: 1 base; J trimming: 6 bases; junction bases outside the gene matches: 2. Germline CDR1 and CDR2: SGHRS and YFSETQ.

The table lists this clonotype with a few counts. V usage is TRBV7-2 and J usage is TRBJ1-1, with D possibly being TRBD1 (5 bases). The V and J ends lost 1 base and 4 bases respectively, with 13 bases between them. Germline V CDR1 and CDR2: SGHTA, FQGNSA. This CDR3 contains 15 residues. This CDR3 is CASSLGRGLRTEAFF. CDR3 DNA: TGTGCCAGCAGCTTAGGAAGGGGTCTCCGCACTGAAGCTTTCTTT.

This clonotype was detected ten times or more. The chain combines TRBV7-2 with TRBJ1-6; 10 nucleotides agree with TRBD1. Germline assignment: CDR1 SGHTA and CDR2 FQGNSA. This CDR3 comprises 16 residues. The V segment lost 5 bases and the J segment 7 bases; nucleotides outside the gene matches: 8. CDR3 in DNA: TGTGCCAGCAGCGCCTCTCGGACAGGGGGAAATTCACCCCTCCACTTT. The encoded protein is CASSASRTGGNSPLHF.

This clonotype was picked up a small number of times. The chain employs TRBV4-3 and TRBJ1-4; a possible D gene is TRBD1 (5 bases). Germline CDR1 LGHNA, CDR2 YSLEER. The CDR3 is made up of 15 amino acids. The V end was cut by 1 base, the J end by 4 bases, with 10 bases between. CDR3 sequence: CASSQAQGINEKLFF. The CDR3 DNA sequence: TGCGCCAGCAGCCAAGCTCAGGGAATTAATGAAAAACTGTTTTTT.

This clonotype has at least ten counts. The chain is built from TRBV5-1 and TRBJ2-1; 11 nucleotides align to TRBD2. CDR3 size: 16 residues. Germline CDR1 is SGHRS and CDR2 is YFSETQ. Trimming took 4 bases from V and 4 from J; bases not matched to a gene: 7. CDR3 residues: CASSSGLAGGYNEQFF. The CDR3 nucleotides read TGCGCCAGCAGCAGCGGTCTAGCGGGGGGTTACAATGAGCAGTTCTTC.

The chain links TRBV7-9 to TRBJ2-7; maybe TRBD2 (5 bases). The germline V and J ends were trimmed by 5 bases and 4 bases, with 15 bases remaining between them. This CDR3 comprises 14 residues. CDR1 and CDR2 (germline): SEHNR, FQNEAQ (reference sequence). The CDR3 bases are TGTGCCAGCAGCACCCGGGATCTGGGTTACGAGCAGTACTTC. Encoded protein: CASSTRDLGYEQYF.

The CDR3 is CASSVSPSDSYEQYF. For the CDR3, the DNA is TGTGCCAGCAGCGTGAGCCCGAGTGATTCCTACGAGCAGTACTTC. V usage is TRBV9 and J usage is TRBJ2-7, with D unclear. Trimming shortened V by 2 bases and J by 1 base, and 13 bases separated the two germline ends. CDR1 SGDLS and CDR2 YYNGEE come from the germline V gene. CDR3 length equals 15 residues. Based on the CDR3 plus reference TRBV9 and TRBJ2-7, the full variable domain is DSGVTQTPKHLITATGQRVTLRCSPRSGDLSVYWYQQSLDQGLQFLIQYYNGEERAKGNILERFSAQQFPDLHSELNLSSLELGDSALYFCASSVSPSDSYEQYFGPGTRLTVT.

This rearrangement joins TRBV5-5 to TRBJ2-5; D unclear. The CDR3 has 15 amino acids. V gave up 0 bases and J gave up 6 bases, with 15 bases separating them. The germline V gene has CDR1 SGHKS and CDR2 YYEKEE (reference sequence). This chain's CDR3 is CASSLGGLPRKTQYF. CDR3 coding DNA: TGTGCCAGCAGCTTGGGTGGTCTGCCGCGGAAGACCCAGTACTTC.

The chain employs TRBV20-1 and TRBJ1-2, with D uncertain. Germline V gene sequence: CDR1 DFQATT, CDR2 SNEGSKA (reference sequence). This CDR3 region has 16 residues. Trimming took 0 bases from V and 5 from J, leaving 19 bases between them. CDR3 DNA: TGCAGTGCTAGAGATCGGGATTGGGGATTTGGGTATGGCTACACCTTC. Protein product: CSARDRDWGFGYGYTF.